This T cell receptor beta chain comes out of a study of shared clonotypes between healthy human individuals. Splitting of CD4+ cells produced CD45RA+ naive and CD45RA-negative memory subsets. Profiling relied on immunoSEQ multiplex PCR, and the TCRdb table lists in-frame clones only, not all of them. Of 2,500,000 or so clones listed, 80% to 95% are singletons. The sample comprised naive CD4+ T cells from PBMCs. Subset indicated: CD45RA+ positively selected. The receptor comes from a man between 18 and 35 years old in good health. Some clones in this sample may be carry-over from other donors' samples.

The CDR3 DNA reads TGCGCCAGCAGCTTGGAACAGGGTTCTAGGCCCCAGCATTTT. It encodes CASSLEQGSRPQHF. The chain carries TRBV5-1 and TRBJ1-5; TRBD1 might be the D (6 bases). The CDR3 totals 14 residues. CDR1 is SGHRS, CDR2 YFSETQ, per germline. V was shortened by 0 bases and J by 9 bases, with 13 bases between the two germline ends.